The present TCR beta chain was sequenced within a study of control samples from healthy donors and cancer patients. Losses at the gene ends were 2 bases for V and 5 bases for J; bases not matched to a gene: 8. The CDR3 loop spans 15 amino acids. Per germline, CDR1 ENHRY and CDR2 SYGVKD. Libraries were prepared by immunoSEQ multiplex PCR; TCRdb keeps only in-frame clonotypes and omits some of them. The sample has approximately 90,000 clones, around 86% seen once. Input material: blood. This chain uses TRBV10-3 with TRBJ1-2, with 7 bases matching TRBD1. This TCR came from a man aged 25-40 years in good health. The CDR3 here is CAISEPTGFEYGYTF. For the CDR3, the DNA is TGTGCCATCAGTGAGCCGACAGGGTTCGAGTATGGCTACACCTTC.